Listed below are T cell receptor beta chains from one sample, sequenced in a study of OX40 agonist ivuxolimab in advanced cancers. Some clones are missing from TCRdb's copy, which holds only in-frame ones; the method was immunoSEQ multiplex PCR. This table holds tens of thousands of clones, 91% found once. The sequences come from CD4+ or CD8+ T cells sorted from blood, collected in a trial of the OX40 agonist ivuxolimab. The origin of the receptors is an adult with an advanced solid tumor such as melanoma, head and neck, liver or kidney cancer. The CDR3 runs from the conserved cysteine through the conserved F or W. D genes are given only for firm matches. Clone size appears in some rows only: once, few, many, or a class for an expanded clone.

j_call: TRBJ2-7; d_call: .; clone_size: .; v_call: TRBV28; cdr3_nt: TGTGCCAGCAGTTTATTGGGGGAGTCCTACGAGCAGTACTTC; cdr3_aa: CASSLLGESYEQYF
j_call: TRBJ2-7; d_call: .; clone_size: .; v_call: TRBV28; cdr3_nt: TGTGCCAGCAGTTTCGGGGATAGCTCCTACGAGCAGTACTTC; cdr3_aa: CASSFGDSSYEQYF
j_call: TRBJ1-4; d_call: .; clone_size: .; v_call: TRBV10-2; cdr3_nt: TGCGCCAGCAGTGAGTTGGGGGGGCGCGGTGAAAAACTGTTTTTT; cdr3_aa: CASSELGGRGEKLFF
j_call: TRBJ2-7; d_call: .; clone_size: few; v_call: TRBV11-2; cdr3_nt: TGTGCCAGCAGCTTAGGTAGCTACGAGCAGTACTTC; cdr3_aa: CASSLGSYEQYF
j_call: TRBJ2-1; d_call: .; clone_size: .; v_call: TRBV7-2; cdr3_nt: TGTGCCAGCAGCTTGGATAACTCCAATGAGCAGTTCTTC; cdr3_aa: CASSLDNSNEQFF
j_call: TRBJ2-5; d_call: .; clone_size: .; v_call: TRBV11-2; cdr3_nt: TGTGCCAGCAGCTTAAGGGCAGGGCTAGCCGGAGAGACCCAGTACTTC; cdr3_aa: CASSLRAGLAGETQYF
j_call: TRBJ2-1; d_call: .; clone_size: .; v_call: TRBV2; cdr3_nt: TGTGCCAGCAGTGAAGGGAATGAGCAGTTCTTC; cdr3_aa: CASSEGNEQFF
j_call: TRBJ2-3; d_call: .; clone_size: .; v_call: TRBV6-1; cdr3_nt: TGTGCCAGCAACGACGGACCTGTTTGGACAGATACGCAGTATTTT; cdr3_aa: CASNDGPVWTDTQYF
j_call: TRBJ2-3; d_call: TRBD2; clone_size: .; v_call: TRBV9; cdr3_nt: TGTGCCAGCAGCCCCCGGACTAGCGGAGCACGAGATACGCAGTATTTT; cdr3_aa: CASSPRTSGARDTQYF
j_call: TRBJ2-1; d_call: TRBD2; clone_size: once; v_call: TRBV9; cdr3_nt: TGTGCCAGCAGCGCCGCGGGAGAACCATACAATGAGCAGTTCTTC; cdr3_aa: CASSAAGEPYNEQFF
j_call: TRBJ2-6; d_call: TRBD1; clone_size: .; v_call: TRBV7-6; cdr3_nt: TGTGCCAGCAGCGTCCGGGACAGTATCTCTGGGGCCAACGTCCTGACTTTC; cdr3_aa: CASSVRDSISGANVLTF
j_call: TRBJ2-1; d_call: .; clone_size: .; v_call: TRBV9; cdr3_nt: TGTGCCAGCAGCGTAGTTGCGGGTAGCTCCTACAATGAGCAGTTCTTC; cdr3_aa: CASSVVAGSSYNEQFF
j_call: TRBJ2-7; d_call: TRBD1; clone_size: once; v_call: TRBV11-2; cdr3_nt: TGTGCCAGCAGCTTACCTCAGGGGGTCGGCGAGCAGTACTTC; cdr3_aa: CASSLPQGVGEQYF
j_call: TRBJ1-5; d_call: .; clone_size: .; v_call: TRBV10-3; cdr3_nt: TGTGCCATCAGTGAGCCTCTCGAGGAAGGGGGCAATCAGCCCCAGCATTTT; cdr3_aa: CAISEPLEEGGNQPQHF
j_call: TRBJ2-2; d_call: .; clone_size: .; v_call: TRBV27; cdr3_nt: TGTGCCAGCAGTCGCGAGGCCGTTAACACCGGGGAGCTGTTTTTT; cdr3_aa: CASSREAVNTGELFF
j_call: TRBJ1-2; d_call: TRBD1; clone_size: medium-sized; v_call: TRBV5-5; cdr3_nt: TGTGCCAGCAGCTTGACAGGGGAATCCTATGGCTACACCTTC; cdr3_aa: CASSLTGESYGYTF
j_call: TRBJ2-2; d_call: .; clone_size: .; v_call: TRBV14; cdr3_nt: TGTGCCAGCAGCCTATGGGGAGGGGAGCTGTTTTTT; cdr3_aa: CASSLWGGELFF
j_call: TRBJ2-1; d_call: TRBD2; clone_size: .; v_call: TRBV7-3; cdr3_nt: TGTGCCAGCAGCTTGGGGCTAGCGGGCTACATGGGATACAATGAGCAGTTCTTC; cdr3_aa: CASSLGLAGYMGYNEQFF
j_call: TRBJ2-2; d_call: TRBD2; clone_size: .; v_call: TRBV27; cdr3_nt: TGTGCCAGCAGTTTTGGGGGGGATCTCGGGGAGCTGTTTTTT; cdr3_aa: CASSFGGDLGELFF
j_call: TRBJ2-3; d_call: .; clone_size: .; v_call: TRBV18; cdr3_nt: TGTGCCAGCTCACCATTGGAGGGGGCTCGGGCAGATACGCAGTATTTT; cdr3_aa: CASSPLEGARADTQYF
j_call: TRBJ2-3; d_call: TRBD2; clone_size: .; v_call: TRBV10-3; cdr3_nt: TGTGCCATCAGTAAAGGACTAGCGGGACCCTCCACAGATACGCAGTATTTT; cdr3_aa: CAISKGLAGPSTDTQYF
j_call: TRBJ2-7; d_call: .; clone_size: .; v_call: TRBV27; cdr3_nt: TGTGCCAGCAGTCCAAATCCCTCGATTTGGATGGAGTTC; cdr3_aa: CASSPNPSIWMEF
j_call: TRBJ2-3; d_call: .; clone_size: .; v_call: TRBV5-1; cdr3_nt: TGCGCCAGCAGCTTGGTTGGACAAGCCGGAGATACGCAGTATTTT; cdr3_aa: CASSLVGQAGDTQYF
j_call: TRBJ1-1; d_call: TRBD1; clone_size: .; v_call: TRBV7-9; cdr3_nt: TGTGCCAGCAGCCAACCGGGACAGGGGACCACTGAAGCTTTCTTT; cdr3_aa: CASSQPGQGTTEAFF
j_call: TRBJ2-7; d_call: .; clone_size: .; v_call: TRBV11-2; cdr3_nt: TGTGCCAGCAGCCGGACCGACTCCTACGAGCAGTACTTC; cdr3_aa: CASSRTDSYEQYF
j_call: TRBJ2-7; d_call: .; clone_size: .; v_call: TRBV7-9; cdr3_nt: TGTGCCAGCAAACGTCGTGGTGGCGAGCAGTACTTC; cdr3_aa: CASKRRGGEQYF
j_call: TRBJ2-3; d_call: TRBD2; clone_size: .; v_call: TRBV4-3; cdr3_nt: TGCGCCAGCAGCCAAGAGGGCCAGCGGGAGTCAACAGATACGCAGTATTTT; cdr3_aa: CASSQEGQRESTDTQYF
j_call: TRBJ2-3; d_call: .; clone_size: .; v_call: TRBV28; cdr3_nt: TGTGCCAGCAGGGCCGGGCAGGATAAGGATACGCAGTATTTT; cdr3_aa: CASRAGQDKDTQYF
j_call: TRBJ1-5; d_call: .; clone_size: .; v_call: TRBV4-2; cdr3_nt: TGTGCCAGCAGCCAAGATATCGGTCAGCCCCAGCATTTT; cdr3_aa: CASSQDIGQPQHF
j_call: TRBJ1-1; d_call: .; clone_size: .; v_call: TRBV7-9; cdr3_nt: TGTGCCAGCAGCCCGTGGGACATGAACACTGAAGCTTTCTTT; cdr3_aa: CASSPWDMNTEAFF
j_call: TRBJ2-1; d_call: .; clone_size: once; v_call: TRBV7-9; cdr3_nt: TGTGCCACCCTAGGTAGCTCCTACAATGAGCAGTTCTTC; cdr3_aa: CATLGSSYNEQFF
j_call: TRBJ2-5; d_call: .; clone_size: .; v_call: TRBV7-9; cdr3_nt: TGTGCCAGCAGCTTAGAGAAGTACCAAGAGACCCAGTACTTC; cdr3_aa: CASSLEKYQETQYF
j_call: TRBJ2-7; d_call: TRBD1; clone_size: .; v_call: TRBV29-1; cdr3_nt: TGCAGCGTTGGTACAGGGGATTCCTACGAGCAGTACTTC; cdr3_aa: CSVGTGDSYEQYF
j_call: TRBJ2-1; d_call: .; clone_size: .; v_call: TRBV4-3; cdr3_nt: TGCGCCAGCAGCCAAGAGGCGGGCCTAAGCTCCTACAATGAGCAGTTCTTC; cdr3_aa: CASSQEAGLSSYNEQFF
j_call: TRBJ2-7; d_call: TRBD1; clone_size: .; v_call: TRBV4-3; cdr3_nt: TGCGCCAGCAGCCAACATTACCTTCTTCAGGGGGCAGGGGTCTCCTACGAGCAGTACTTC; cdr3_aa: CASSQHYLLQGAGVSYEQYF
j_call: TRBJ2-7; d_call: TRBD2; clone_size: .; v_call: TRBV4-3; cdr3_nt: TGCGCCAGCAGCCAAGATTCACTAGCGGGAGGGTTAAGCTCCTACGAGCAGTACTTC; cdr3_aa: CASSQDSLAGGLSSYEQYF